This TCR beta chain was identified in a study of CD8+CD57+ T cells in acquired aplastic anemia. Study summary: Sorted CD4+ plus CD8+ cells gave DNA averaging about 3 ug. The study's findings and limits: Researchers report that around 31 CD8+ CDR3 sequences appeared in both patients and controls.

Concerning this clonotype: No antigen is known for it.

The use of genomic DNA as template underpinned the TCR beta VDJ and CDR3 profiling. TCRdb processed the reads anew with MiXCR; each CDR3 protein has one entry. This sample has fewer than 85,000 distinct CDR3 sequences, with 70% found just once. Patients who underwent sequencing had shown CD8+CD57+ cell expansion by flow cytometry. Among the patients, none had received any therapy at the time of blood sampling. This sequence was found in a human donor with aplastic anemia. The sample taken for sequencing was sorted CD4+, CD8+, or CD8+CD57+ T cells (not recorded which) from PBMCs.

CDR3 sequence (DNA): TGCAGTGCTAACCCAGGACAGTTAAAAGAGACCCAGTACTTC. Translating gives CSANPGQLKETQYF. V is TRBV20-1 and J is TRBJ2-5; tentatively, D is TRBD1 (6 bases). The germline V gene has CDR1 DFQATT and CDR2 SNEGSKA (reference sequence). This CDR3 has 14 residues. V was cut by 4 bases and J by 3 bases, with 15 bases left in between.